This T cell receptor (beta chain) is drawn from a study of cytomegalovirus exposure and HLA in healthy donors. Regarding the study as a whole: It emerged from a later analysis that several of the most significant clusters appeared to be linked to common viral pathogens. Analysis was carried out at a later point, and it linked a missense DCLRE1C variant to TCR beta V- and J-gene trimming. According to a later analysis, donors in an Asian-associated ancestry cluster reportedly had fewer N-insertions than the roughly 630-donor mean.

Details on this clone: Its antigen is unknown.

After removal of 5 bases from V and 5 bases from J, the junction contained 6 bases not matched to a gene. Looked up from germline, CDR1 is SGHKS and CDR2 is YYEKEE (reference sequence). This CDR3 contains 13 residues. Donors consisted of healthy bone marrow donors. With 60 Vbeta and 13 Jbeta primers, the PCR was carried out. Using immunoSEQ multiplex PCR, the repertoire was profiled, and TCRdb retains in-frame clones only, with some absent. The sample contains about 61,000 clones, approximately 72% of which appear only once. This TCR derives from a man aged 50 to 60 in good health and CMV-seropositive. The sample comprised PBMCs. The chain has TRBV5-5 and TRBJ1-2, with TRBD1 matching over 7 bases. The CDR3 sequence is CASRLTGPYGYTF. In DNA, the CDR3 is TGTGCCAGCAGACTGACAGGGCCGTATGGCTACACCTTC.